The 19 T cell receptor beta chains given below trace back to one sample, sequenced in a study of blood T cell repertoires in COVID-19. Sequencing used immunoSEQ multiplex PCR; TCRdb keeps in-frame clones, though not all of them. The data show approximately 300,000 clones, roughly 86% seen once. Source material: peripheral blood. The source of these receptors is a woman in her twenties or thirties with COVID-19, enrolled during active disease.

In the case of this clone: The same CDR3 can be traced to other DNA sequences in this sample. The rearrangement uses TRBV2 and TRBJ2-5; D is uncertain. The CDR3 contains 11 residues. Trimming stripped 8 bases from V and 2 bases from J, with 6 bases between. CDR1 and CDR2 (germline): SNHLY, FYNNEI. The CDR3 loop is CASSEQETQYF. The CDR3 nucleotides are TGTGCCAGCTCGGAGCAAGAGACCCAGTACTTC.

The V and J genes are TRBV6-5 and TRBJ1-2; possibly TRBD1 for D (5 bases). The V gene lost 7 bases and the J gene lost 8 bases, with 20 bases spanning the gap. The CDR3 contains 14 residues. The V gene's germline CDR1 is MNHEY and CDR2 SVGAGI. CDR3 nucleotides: TGTGCCAGCACACCCCAGGGACTTGGGGAAGGCTACACCTTC. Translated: CASTPQGLGEGYTF.

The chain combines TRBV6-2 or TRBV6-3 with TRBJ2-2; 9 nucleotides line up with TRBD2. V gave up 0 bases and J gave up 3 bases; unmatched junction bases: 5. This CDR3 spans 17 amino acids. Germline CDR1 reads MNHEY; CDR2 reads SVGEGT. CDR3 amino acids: CASSYSAGGPDTGELFF. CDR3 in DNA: TGTGCCAGCAGTTACTCGGCGGGGGGGCCAGACACCGGGGAGCTGTTTTTT.

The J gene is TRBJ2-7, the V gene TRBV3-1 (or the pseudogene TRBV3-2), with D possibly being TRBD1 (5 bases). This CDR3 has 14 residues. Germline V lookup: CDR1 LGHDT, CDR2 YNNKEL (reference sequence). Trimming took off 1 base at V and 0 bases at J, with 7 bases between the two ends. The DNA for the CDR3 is TGTGCCAGCAGCCAAGGACAGAGCTCCTACGAGCAGTACGTC. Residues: CASSQGQSSYEQYV.

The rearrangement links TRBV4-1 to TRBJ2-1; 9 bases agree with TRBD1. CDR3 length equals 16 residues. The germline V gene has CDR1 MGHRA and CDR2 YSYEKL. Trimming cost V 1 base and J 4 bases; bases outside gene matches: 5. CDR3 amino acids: CASSQGDREEYNEQFF. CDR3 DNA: TGCGCCAGCAGCCAAGGGGACAGGGAAGAGTACAATGAGCAGTTCTTC.

CDR3 bases: TGTGCCAGCAGCTCACTCCGGGACACGGGGTTCGTGGGACCCCTCCACTTT. Protein sequence: CASSSLRDTGFVGPLHF. The rearrangement joins TRBV5-6 to TRBJ1-6; D is perhaps TRBD1 (6 bases). Per the germline V gene, CDR1 is SGHDT and CDR2 is YYEEEE. Trimming took 3 bases from V and 12 from J, leaving 25 bases between them. This CDR3 has 17 amino acids.

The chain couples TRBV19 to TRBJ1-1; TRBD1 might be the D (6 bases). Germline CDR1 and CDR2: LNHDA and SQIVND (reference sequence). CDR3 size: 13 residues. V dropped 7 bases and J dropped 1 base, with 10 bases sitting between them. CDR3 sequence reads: CASKETGNTEAFF. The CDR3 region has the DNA TGTGCCAGTAAGGAGACAGGGAACACTGAAGCTTTCTTT.

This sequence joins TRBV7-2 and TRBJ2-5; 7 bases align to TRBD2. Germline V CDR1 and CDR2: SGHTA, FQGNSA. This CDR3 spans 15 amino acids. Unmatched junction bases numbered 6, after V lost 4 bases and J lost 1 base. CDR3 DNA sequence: TGTGCCAGCAGCTCTCAACCGGGGGGCCAAGAGACCCAGTACTTC. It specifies CASSSQPGGQETQYF. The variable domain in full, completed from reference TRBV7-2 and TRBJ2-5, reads GAGVSQSPSNKVTEKGKDVELRCDPISGHTALYWYRQSLGQGLEFLIYFQGNSAPDKSGLPSDRFSAERTGGSVSTLTIQRTQQEDSAVYLCASSSQPGGQETQYFGPGTRLLVL.

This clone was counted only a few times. This CDR3 reads CASSSLGQLNTEAFF. CDR3 in DNA: TGTGCCAGCAGCTCCCTTGGGCAGCTGAACACTGAAGCTTTCTTT. The chain uses TRBV5-4 and TRBJ1-1; D gene ambiguous. The CDR3 runs to 15 residues. The V end lost 3 bases, the J end lost 0 bases, and 12 bases lay between the germline ends. Germline V CDR1 and CDR2: SGHNT, YYREEE (reference sequence).

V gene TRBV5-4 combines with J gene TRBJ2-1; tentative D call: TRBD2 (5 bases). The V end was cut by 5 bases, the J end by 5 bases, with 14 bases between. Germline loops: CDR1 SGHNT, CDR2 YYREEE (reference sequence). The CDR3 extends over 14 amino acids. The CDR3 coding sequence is TGTGCCAGCAGTCCGGGGAGAAACAACAATGAGCAGTTCTTC. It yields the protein CASSPGRNNNEQFF.

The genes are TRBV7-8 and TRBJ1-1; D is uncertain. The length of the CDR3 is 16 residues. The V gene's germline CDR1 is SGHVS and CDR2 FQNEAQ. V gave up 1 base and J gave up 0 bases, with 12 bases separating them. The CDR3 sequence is CASSLEGGWVNTEAFF. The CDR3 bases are TGTGCCAGCAGCTTAGAGGGAGGGTGGGTGAACACTGAAGCTTTCTTT. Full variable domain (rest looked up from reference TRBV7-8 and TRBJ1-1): GAGVSQSPRYKVAKRGQDVALRCDPISGHVSLFWYQQALGQGPEFLTYFQNEAQLDKSGLPSDRFFAERPEGSVSTLKIQRTQQEDSAVYLCASSLEGGWVNTEAFFGQGTRLTVV.

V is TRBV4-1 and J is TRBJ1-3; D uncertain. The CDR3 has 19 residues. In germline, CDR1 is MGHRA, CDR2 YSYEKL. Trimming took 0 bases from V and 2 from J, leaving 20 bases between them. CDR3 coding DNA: TGCGCCAGCAGCCAAGATCTGTCGCAGATATCCTCCGCTGGAAACACCATATATTTT. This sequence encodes CASSQDLSQISSAGNTIYF.

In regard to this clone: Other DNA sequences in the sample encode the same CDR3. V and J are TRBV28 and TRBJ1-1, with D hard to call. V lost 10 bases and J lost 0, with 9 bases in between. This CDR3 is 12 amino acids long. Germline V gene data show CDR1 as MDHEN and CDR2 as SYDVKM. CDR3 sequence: CAIGGLNTEAFF. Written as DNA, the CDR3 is TGTGCCATCGGAGGATTGAACACTGAAGCTTTCTTT. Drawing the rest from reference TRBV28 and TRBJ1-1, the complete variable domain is DVKVTQSSRYLVKRTGEKVFLECVQDMDHENMFWYRQDPGLGLRLIYFSYDVKMKEKGDIPEGYSVSREKKERFSLILESASTNQTSMYLCAIGGLNTEAFFGQGTRLTVV.

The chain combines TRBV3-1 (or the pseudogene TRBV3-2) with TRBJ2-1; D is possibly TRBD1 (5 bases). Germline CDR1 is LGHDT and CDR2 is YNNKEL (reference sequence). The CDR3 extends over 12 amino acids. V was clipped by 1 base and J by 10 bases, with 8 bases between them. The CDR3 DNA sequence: TGTGCCAGCAGCCAAGGACAGTCAGAGCAGTTCTTC. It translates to CASSQGQSEQFF.

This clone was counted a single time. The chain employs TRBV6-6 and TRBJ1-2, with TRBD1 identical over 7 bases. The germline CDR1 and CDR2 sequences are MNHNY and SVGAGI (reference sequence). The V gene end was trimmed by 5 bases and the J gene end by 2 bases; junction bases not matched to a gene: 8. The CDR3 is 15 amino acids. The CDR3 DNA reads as TGTGCCAGCAGTACGCAGACAGGGCAAAACTATGGCTACACCTTC. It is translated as CASSTQTGQNYGYTF.

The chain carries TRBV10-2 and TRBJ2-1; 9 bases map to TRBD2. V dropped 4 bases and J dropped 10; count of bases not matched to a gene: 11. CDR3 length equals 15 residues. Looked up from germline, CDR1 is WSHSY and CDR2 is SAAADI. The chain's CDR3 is CASSVAGGPSEEQFF. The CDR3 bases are TGCGCCAGCAGTGTCGCGGGGGGGCCATCGGAGGAGCAGTTCTTC.

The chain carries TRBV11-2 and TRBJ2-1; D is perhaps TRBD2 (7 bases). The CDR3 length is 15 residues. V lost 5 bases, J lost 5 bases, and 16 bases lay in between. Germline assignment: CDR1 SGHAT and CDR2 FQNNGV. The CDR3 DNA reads TGTGCCAGCAGCCTAGGGTACGGGGGGCACAATGAGCAGTTCTTC. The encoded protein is CASSLGYGGHNEQFF.

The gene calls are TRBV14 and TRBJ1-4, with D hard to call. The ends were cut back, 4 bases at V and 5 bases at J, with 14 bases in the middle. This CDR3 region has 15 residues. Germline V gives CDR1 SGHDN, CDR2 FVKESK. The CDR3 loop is CASSPWAGGNEKLFF. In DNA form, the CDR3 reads TGTGCCAGCAGCCCCTGGGCAGGCGGGAATGAAAAACTGTTTTTT. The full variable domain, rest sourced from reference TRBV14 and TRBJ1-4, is EAGVTQFPSHSVIEKGQTVTLRCDPISGHDNLYWYRRVMGKEIKFLLHFVKESKQDESGMPNNRFLAERTGGTYSTLKVQPAELEDSGVYFCASSPWAGGNEKLFFGSGTQLSVL.

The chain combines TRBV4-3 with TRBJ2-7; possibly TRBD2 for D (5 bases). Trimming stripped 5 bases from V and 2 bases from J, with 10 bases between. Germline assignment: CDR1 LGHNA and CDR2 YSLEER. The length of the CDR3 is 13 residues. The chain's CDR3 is CASSEGLAYEQYF. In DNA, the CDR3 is TGCGCCAGCAGCGAAGGACTTGCCTACGAGCAGTACTTC.